The T cell receptor (beta chain) under discussion was sequenced for a study of blood T cells in healthy people across ages (dated by TCRdb to 2015 to 2017). About the full investigation: In model experiments, template switching captured about one uniquely barcoded TCR beta cDNA molecule for every two T cells. Age-related changes in TCR beta repertoire diversity were measured in the study by deep sequencing normalized with unique cDNA molecular identifiers. Donors were grouped into four age groups: young (average 16 years), middle-aged (around 39), aged (roughly 62) and long-lived (about 89). To avoid experimental bias, donors of different ages were distributed randomly across sequencing lanes. For two donors (one aged 18 to 29 and one aged 80 or older), the study analyzed two additional independent replicas of 1 million unique cDNA reads from the same blood draw. Overall study results and their limits: Since profiling was done on bulk unsorted PBMCs, naive and antigen-experienced compartments could not be conclusively compared. As age increased, observed TCR beta diversity per million T cells dropped in a roughly linear way, and a significant reduction was already evident by age 40. Compared with the aged group, the long-lived group had more naive CD4+ T cells, fewer expanded clones and increased TCR diversity, suggesting age selection. Observed TCR beta diversity correlated strongly with the percentage of naive T cells measured by flow cytometry. Because the CMV infection status of the donors was unknown, age-related changes in expanded clonotypes may potentially have been confounded. Estimates of total diversity based on one million sequenced T cells were regarded as lower bounds and as underestimates.

This clonotype was observed at least ten times. Its specific antigen is unknown. No much larger clone exists at a distance of one base, and base qualities are not known. The library came from 5' RACE. Sequencing used an Illumina HiSeq 2500. A second roughly 6 to 11 cycle PCR used a sample-barcoded 5' primer and a J-beta primer mix. A unique molecular identifier was introduced onto each TCR beta cDNA molecule by a template-switch 5' adaptor carrying 12 random nucleotides. Each sample yielded at least 2.5 million CDR3-containing paired-end reads. First-strand cDNA was synthesized from all RNA with the Mint cDNA synthesis kit, primed by a TRBC-specific oligonucleotide. All cDNA was treated with uracil-DNA glycosylase and then went through a first 18-cycle PCR with the universal primers M1SS and BC2_uni_R. Per the authors' processing: Each sample was normalized by randomly selecting 1 million high-quality reads, each carrying a distinct molecular identifier. Instead of being binned into consensus sequences, reads with shared molecular identifiers were discarded. MiTCR, run with a Q25 quality threshold and the strictest error-elimination algorithm, handled CDR3 identification, clonotype clustering and error correction. A nonparametric unseen species model with Euler transformation was used to estimate a lower bound on total TCR beta diversity. In TCRdb, the public reads were trimmed at Q25 with fastp and aligned with MiXCR, with productive beta chains retained. Rows with a matching CDR3 protein are joined into one entry that keeps the most common DNA and genes. The V and J calls were not made by the authors but by TCRdb's processing. This sample holds under 2,000,000 distinct CDR3 sequences; roughly 50% were observed only once. The ten largest clones represent less than 2.5% of the sample.

Sequences LGHDT (CDR1) and YNNKEL (CDR2) are obtained from the germline V gene (reference sequence). Inclusive of the bounding cysteine and phenylalanine, the CDR3 is 12 residues long. Left in the record is the CDR3 DNA by itself, 36 bases read in frame from the first base. Trimming removed 2 bases from V and 5 bases from J, leaving 6 bases between the germline ends. The approximately 40 donors, aged about 6 to 90 years, were systemically healthy Caucasian individuals from Russia. Ten milliliters of peripheral blood were collected from each donor into EDTA-treated Vacutainer tubes. PBMCs were isolated by Ficoll-Paque density-gradient centrifugation, with at least 6.5 million obtained per sample. Total RNA, at least 5 micrograms per sample, was extracted from PBMCs with Trizol reagent. The percentages of naive CD45RAhigh/CD27high T cells were determined by flow cytometry on a PBMC aliquot from every donor.

The receptor comes from a woman between 40 and 50 years old in good health. The sequenced material came from blood. The sequence links TRBV3-1 to TRBJ2-5; the D segment cannot be called with confidence. The DNA sequence reads TGTGCCAGCAGCCAAAGAGGCGAGACCCAGTACTTC. Its product reads: CASSQRGETQYF.